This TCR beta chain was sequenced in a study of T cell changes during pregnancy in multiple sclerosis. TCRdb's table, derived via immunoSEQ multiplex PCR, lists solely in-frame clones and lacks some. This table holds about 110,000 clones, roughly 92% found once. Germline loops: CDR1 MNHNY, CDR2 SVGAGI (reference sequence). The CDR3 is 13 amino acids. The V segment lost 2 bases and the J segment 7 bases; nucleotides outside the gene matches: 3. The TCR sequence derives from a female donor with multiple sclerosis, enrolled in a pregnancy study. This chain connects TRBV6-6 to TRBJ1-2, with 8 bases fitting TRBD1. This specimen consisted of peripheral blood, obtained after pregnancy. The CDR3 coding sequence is TGTGCCAGCAGTTACCCAGGGGGCCGTGGCTACACCTTC. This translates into CASSYPGGRGYTF.